This T cell receptor (beta chain) was retrieved from a study of blood T cell repertoires in COVID-19 (dated by TCRdb to about 2020). Turning to the overall study: Samples covering the acute and convalescent phases of COVID-19 were provided by collaborators in the United States, Italy and Spain. The prospective study material was composed of cDNA or gDNA derived from T cells, B-cell-depleted T cells, or PBMCs. Deeply sampled blood TCRbeta repertoires from subjects exposed to, actively infected with, or recovered from COVID-19 were included in the dataset. The repertoires were released in a freely available public database intended as a resource for research on the immune response to SARS-CoV-2. Samples were obtained from the ongoing ImmuneRACE study (first 160 participants) and from some 1,200 subjects provided by 6 global collaborators. A de-identified subject ID, COVID-19 status, age in years and sex were almost always included in the sample metadata. HLA class I and class II types, where available, came from metadata supplied by the sample provider rather than from assay-based typing.

The study at large found these results: The amount of clinical and demographic metadata varied by source and participant and was provided uncurated.

There are 13 amino acids in the CDR3, from cysteine to phenylalanine inclusive. Only the CDR3 portion is preserved as DNA: 39 bases, with reading frame beginning at the first base. V is pared back by 7 bases and J by 3 bases, with 12 bases lying between the germline termini. The germline V gene (reference sequence) provides CDR1 SEHNR and CDR2 FQNEAQ. TCRbeta CDR3 regions were amplified from genomic DNA using the immunoSEQ Assay, a bias-controlled multiplex PCR. The authors processed their data as follows. Nucleated cell counts per sample were estimated from amplification of reference gene primers within the assay. Sequence reads were collapsed and filtered to measure the absolute abundance of every unique TCRbeta CDR3 rearrangement. Productive Simpson clonality was computed per sample as the square root of Simpson's diversity index over productive rearrangements. The table was pulled from immuneACCESS by TCRdb, which kept in-frame rearrangements only. Such tables lose some clones; where checked, under half of the loss comes from unresolved V genes, and the rest has no known cause. The DNA gave D and trimming, while V, J and clone size come from that table. The sample yields 160,000 or so clones; about 88% were counted once. The top ten hold around 17% of the sample.

Collaborating institutions collected whole blood in K2EDTA tubes following their own protocols. For TCRbeta analysis, collaborators shipped samples as frozen whole blood, isolated PBMCs, or DNA extracted from either of those sample types. A note on this clone: Which antigen it targets is not known. The sample holds no much larger clone one base away, and base qualities are not on file.

The sequenced sample was peripheral blood. The receptor comes from a man in his fifties or sixties with active or convalescent COVID-19. Here the chain combines TRBV7-9 and TRBJ1-2, with the D gene not confidently named. Here is the DNA: TGTGCCAGCAACCGACGGCAGGACTATGGCTACACCTTC. The resulting protein is CASNRRQDYGYTF.